This passage covers 31 T cell receptor beta chains from one sample sequenced in a study of blood T cell repertoires in COVID-19. Method: immunoSEQ multiplex PCR; TCRdb's copy keeps in-frame clones and lacks some. The sample comprises 200,000 to 300,000 clones, 82% of which are singletons, and approximately 13% rests with the top ten. The sample comprised peripheral blood. These receptor sequences come from an older woman with active or convalescent COVID-19.

The chain joins TRBV9 to TRBJ1-3; D is perhaps TRBD1 (5 bases). CDR1 and CDR2 from the germline V gene are SGDLS and YYNGEE. V was pared by 3 bases and J by 4 bases, with 14 bases between. The CDR3 totals 15 residues. This CDR3 reads CASSDPGAAGNTIYF. CDR3 nucleotides: TGTGCCAGCAGCGACCCTGGGGCAGCGGGAAACACCATATATTTT.

The J gene is TRBJ2-3, the V gene TRBV15; D may be TRBD2 (5 bases). There are 16 residues in the CDR3. The germline V and J ends were trimmed by 1 base and 4 bases, with 15 bases remaining between them. Per the germline V gene, CDR1 is LNHNV and CDR2 is YYDKDF (reference sequence). CDR3 nucleotide sequence: TGTGCCACCAGCAGAGGAACGGGGAAGGTCGCAGATACGCAGTATTTT. This gives the protein CATSRGTGKVADTQYF.

On this clone itself: Other DNA sequences within the sample encode an identical CDR3. The genes are TRBV19 and TRBJ2-3; 10 positions match TRBD1. The CDR3 extends over 15 amino acids. Germline lookup yields CDR1 LNHDA and CDR2 SQIVND (reference sequence). V was pared by 4 bases and J by 4 bases, with 5 bases of the junction left unmatched. Here the CDR3 reads CASSRGTGAADTQYF. The CDR3 DNA reads as TGTGCCAGTAGTAGAGGGACAGGGGCGGCAGATACGCAGTATTTT.

The V and J genes are TRBV6-5 and TRBJ1-1, with D possibly being TRBD1 (5 bases). Trimming took off 10 bases at V and 4 bases at J, with 13 bases between the two ends. CDR1 is MNHEY, CDR2 SVGAGI, per germline. The CDR3 is 12 amino acids. The CDR3 loop reads CATSGSGTEAFF. DNA of the CDR3: TGTGCCACGTCAGGGTCGGGCACTGAAGCTTTCTTT.

V is TRBV7-8 and J is TRBJ2-5; a weak D match, TRBD2 (7 bases). This CDR3 is built from 14 residues. Trimming removed 6 bases from V and 1 base from J, with 12 bases in between. CDR1 and CDR2 from the germline V gene are SGHVS and FQNEAQ. DNA for the CDR3: TGTGCCAGCAGGATCGGGGGGCCCCAAGAGACCCAGTACTTC. Translation gives CASRIGGPQETQYF.

V is TRBV19 and J is TRBJ1-2, with D perhaps TRBD1 (5 bases). V was pared by 0 bases and J by 4 bases, with 9 bases between. Germline V gene sequence: CDR1 LNHDA, CDR2 SQIVND (reference sequence). The CDR3 is 14 amino acids. The CDR3 region has the DNA TGTGCCAGTAGTATAGAAACAGGAACCTATGGCTACACCTTC. Protein product: CASSIETGTYGYTF.

The chain uses TRBV24-1 and TRBJ2-7; D is possibly TRBD1 (6 bases). The CDR3 extends over 12 amino acids. Germline V lookup: CDR1 KGHDR, CDR2 SFDVKD. Trimming stripped 9 bases from V and 3 bases from J, with 11 bases between. The CDR3 region has the DNA TGTGCCACCCGGGGACAACTCTACGAGCAGTACTTC. It translates to CATRGQLYEQYF.

This clone was detected a few times. V and J are TRBV11-2 and TRBJ2-7; a possible D gene is TRBD1 (5 bases). This CDR3 comprises 14 residues. Trimming pared 0 bases from V and 0 bases from J, leaving 6 bases between. Germline assignment: CDR1 SGHAT and CDR2 FQNNGV. The CDR3 loop reads CASSLDRASYEQYF. The CDR3 DNA reads TGTGCCAGCAGCTTAGACAGGGCCTCCTACGAGCAGTACTTC.

This clone came up many times. This rearrangement joins TRBV7-3 to TRBJ2-1, with D tentatively TRBD2 (7 bases). Trimming removed 5 bases from V and 8 bases from J, with 19 bases in between. Germline loops: CDR1 SGHTA, CDR2 FQGTGA. This CDR3 is 15 amino acids long. The CDR3 sequence is CASSPSGGLLDEQFF. The CDR3 nucleotides read TGTGCCAGCAGCCCCTCGGGGGGCCTTCTCGATGAGCAGTTCTTC.

This clone was found once. The chain links TRBV19 to TRBJ1-1, with D uncertain. CDR3 size: 14 residues. V lost 7 bases to trimming and J lost 2 bases, with 14 bases between them. CDR1 LNHDA and CDR2 SQIVND come from the germline V gene (reference sequence). Here the CDR3 reads CASTLGSTNTEAFF. As DNA, the CDR3 is TGTGCCAGTACCCTAGGGAGTACAAACACTGAAGCTTTCTTT.

This clone has a single count. The chain links TRBV6-2 or TRBV6-3 to TRBJ1-1; tentatively, D is TRBD1 (6 bases). Germline V CDR1 and CDR2: MNHEY, SVGEGT. Trimming removed 5 bases from V and 6 bases from J, with 19 bases in between. The CDR3 has 15 amino acids. CDR3 residues: CASSNNRQDGSEAFF. In nucleotides, the CDR3 is TGTGCCAGCAGTAACAATCGACAGGATGGCTCTGAAGCTTTCTTT.

The chain has TRBV19 and TRBJ2-5; 8 bases match TRBD1. V lost 3 bases, J lost 3 bases, and 9 bases stayed unmatched. Germline values: CDR1 LNHDA, CDR2 SQIVND (reference sequence). CDR3 length: 16 amino acids. The CDR3 is CASSILTGEVKETQYF. As DNA, the CDR3 is TGTGCCAGTAGTATCTTGACAGGGGAGGTGAAAGAGACCCAGTACTTC.

The V and J genes are TRBV11-2 and TRBJ2-2, with a weak D call TRBD1 (6 bases). This CDR3 contains 16 residues. Looked up from germline, CDR1 is SGHAT and CDR2 is FQNNGV. V shed 4 bases and J shed 1 base, with 13 bases lying between them. The CDR3 sequence is CASSWGGGRNTGELFF. In DNA form, the CDR3 reads TGTGCCAGCAGCTGGGGTGGGGGCCGGAACACCGGGGAGCTGTTTTTT.

This clone was counted between two and nine times. This chain connects TRBV29-1 to TRBJ1-3; D uncertain. Trimming removed 4 bases at V and 8 bases at J, with 6 bases between. CDR1 and CDR2 (germline): SQVTM, ANQGSEA. CDR3 length: 10 residues. The CDR3 loop reads CSVVEDTIYF. The DNA of the CDR3 is TGCAGCGTTGTGGAGGACACCATATATTTT.

This rearrangement joins TRBV3-1 (or the pseudogene TRBV3-2) to TRBJ1-1; the D gene is possibly TRBD1 (6 bases). This CDR3 contains 17 residues. Germline CDR1 LGHDT, CDR2 YNNKEL (reference sequence). Trimming cost V 0 bases and J 1 base, with 15 bases left between them. CDR3 amino acids: CASSQDFIRGWNTEAFF. The CDR3 bases are TGTGCCAGCAGCCAAGATTTTATTAGGGGGTGGAACACTGAAGCTTTCTTT.

The chain carries TRBV4-2 and TRBJ2-2, with 9 bases fitting TRBD2. There are 18 residues in the CDR3. Looked up from germline, CDR1 is LGHNA and CDR2 is YNFKEQ. J lost 2 bases, V lost 4 bases, and 11 bases had no gene match. CDR3 sequence: CASSRSVSGGLNTGELFF. CDR3 in DNA: TGTGCCAGCAGCCGTAGTGTTAGCGGGGGATTAAACACCGGGGAGCTGTTTTTT.

This clone was picked up many times. This sample includes further DNA sequences coding for the same CDR3. The J gene is TRBJ2-2, the V gene TRBV11-2; D is perhaps TRBD2 (5 bases). CDR3 length equals 14 residues. V lost 5 bases to trimming and J lost 2 bases, with 9 bases between them. Germline loops: CDR1 SGHAT, CDR2 FQNNGV. As DNA, the CDR3 is TGTGCCAGCAGCCCCGGGGTAAACACCGGGGAGCTGTTTTTT. Translated: CASSPGVNTGELFF. Full variable domain (remainder filled in from reference TRBV11-2 and TRBJ2-2): EAGVAQSPRYKIIEKRQSVAFWCNPISGHATLYWYQQILGQGPKLLIQFQNNGVVDDSQLPKDRFSAERLKGVDSTLKIQPAKLEDSAVYLCASSPGVNTGELFFGEGSRLTVL.

The rearrangement uses TRBV14 and TRBJ1-4, with D perhaps matching TRBD1 (5 bases). Per germline, CDR1 SGHDN and CDR2 FVKESK. The CDR3 is 14 amino acids. V was trimmed by 1 base and J by 6 bases, leaving 9 bases between them. CDR3 loop: CASSQVGGYEKLFF. CDR3 sequence (DNA): TGTGCCAGCAGCCAAGTCGGGGGATATGAAAAACTGTTTTTT.

V usage is TRBV28 and J usage is TRBJ1-4, with D perhaps matching TRBD1 (6 bases). CDR3 length equals 15 residues. V lost 8 bases and J lost 5, with 18 bases in between. The germline V gene encodes CDR1 MDHEN and CDR2 SYDVKM. The CDR3 here is CASSLLQGLNEKLFF. The DNA of the CDR3 is TGTGCCAGCTCTCTCTTACAGGGCTTAAATGAAAAACTGTTTTTT.

As to this clone: The identical CDR3 is also encoded by other nucleotide sequences in the sample. The gene calls are TRBV4-1 and TRBJ2-1; TRBD1 matches 9 bases. CDR1 and CDR2 (germline): MGHRA, YSYEKL. With 4 bases clipped from V and 5 bases from J, the junction kept 6 bases outside the gene matches. The CDR3 runs to 15 residues. The CDR3 region has the DNA TGCGCCAGCAGCCCAGGACAGGGGCCCAACAATGAGCAGTTCTTC. The encoded protein is CASSPGQGPNNEQFF.

J is TRBJ1-2 and V is TRBV11-1; 7 nucleotides line up with TRBD1. V was pared by 1 base and J by 8 bases, with 4 bases of the junction left unmatched. The CDR3 totals 13 residues. Germline V gene data show CDR1 as SGHAT and CDR2 as FQDESV (reference sequence). The CDR3 nucleotides read TGTGCCAGCAGCTTAGAAAGAGGGGGCGGCTACACCTTC. This codes for CASSLERGGGYTF.

On this clone itself: The sample contains more than one DNA sequence encoding this CDR3. The chain joins TRBV2 to TRBJ2-1; 15 nucleotides agree with TRBD2. This CDR3 region has 18 residues. With 4 bases clipped from V and 0 bases from J, the junction kept 4 bases outside the gene matches. CDR1 is SNHLY and CDR2 is FYNNEI in the germline V gene. The CDR3 loop reads CASSVPGLAGGSYNEQFF. As DNA, the CDR3 is TGTGCCAGCAGTGTCCCGGGACTAGCGGGGGGCTCCTACAATGAGCAGTTCTTC.

This clone was seen more than once but under ten times. The gene calls are TRBV7-8 and TRBJ1-4, with D possibly matching TRBD1 (5 bases). Germline values: CDR1 SGHVS, CDR2 FQNEAQ. The CDR3 loop spans 15 amino acids. V was trimmed by 1 base and J by 8 bases, leaving 14 bases between them. The CDR3 sequence: CASSLGGAGREKLFF. The DNA for the CDR3 is TGTGCCAGCAGCTTAGGGGGCGCGGGGAGAGAAAAACTGTTTTTT.

Details on this clone: Different DNA sequences within this sample yield the same CDR3. This chain uses TRBV3-1 (or the pseudogene TRBV3-2) with TRBJ2-1; 10 bases line up with TRBD1. The CDR3 totals 17 residues. With V trimmed by 1 base and J by 2 bases, 5 bases remained unmatched. In germline, CDR1 is LGHDT, CDR2 YNNKEL (reference sequence). The CDR3 spells CASSQGPGQGAYNEQFF. For the CDR3, the DNA is TGTGCCAGCAGCCAAGGTCCCGGACAGGGGGCCTACAATGAGCAGTTCTTC.

This clone was seen a single time. This chain joins TRBV3-1 (or the pseudogene TRBV3-2) and TRBJ2-3; TRBD2 matches 12 bases. This CDR3 has 19 residues. Germline V lookup: CDR1 LGHDT, CDR2 YNNKEL (reference sequence). V lost 0 bases and J lost 2; bases outside the gene matches: 9. CDR3 bases: TGTGCCAGCAGCCAAGATCTGAGACTAGCGGGGGCCCTCACAGATACGCAGTATTTT. As protein: CASSQDLRLAGALTDTQYF.

The chain employs TRBV6-1 and TRBJ1-6; a possible D gene is TRBD1 (5 bases). This CDR3 has 15 amino acids. Germline CDR1 reads MNHNS; CDR2 reads SASEGT. Trimming removed 0 bases at V and 10 bases at J, with 13 bases between. DNA of the CDR3: TGTGCCAGCAGTGAAGCACCGGGACTTCAATCACCCCTCCACTTT. Its protein product is CASSEAPGLQSPLHF.

This clone was seen more than once but under ten times. J is TRBJ1-5 and V is TRBV11-2; D is undetermined. Trimming pared 2 bases from V and 7 bases from J, leaving 9 bases between. The CDR3 loop spans 13 amino acids. Germline V gene lookup returns CDR1 SGHAT and CDR2 FQNNGV. The CDR3 spells CASSLFTGQPQHF. CDR3 coding DNA: TGTGCCAGCAGCTTATTCACGGGACAGCCCCAGCATTTT.

This clone appeared once. The chain links TRBV19 to TRBJ2-1, with 7 nucleotides matching TRBD1. CDR3 length: 15 amino acids. Unmatched junction bases numbered 5, after V lost 6 bases and J lost 0 bases. The germline V gene encodes CDR1 LNHDA and CDR2 SQIVND (reference sequence). CDR3 region: CASSPTGSSYNEQFF. CDR3 DNA sequence: TGTGCCAGTAGCCCGACAGGGAGCTCCTACAATGAGCAGTTCTTC.

The rearrangement links TRBV5-4 to TRBJ2-1, with 7 nucleotides matching TRBD2. The CDR3 runs 15 residues. V trimming: 4 bases; J trimming: 2 bases; junction bases outside the gene matches: 6. Germline V gives CDR1 SGHNT, CDR2 YYREEE (reference sequence). The CDR3 loop reads CASSRGGMAYNEQFF. CDR3 bases: TGTGCCAGCAGCCGCGGGGGAATGGCCTACAATGAGCAGTTCTTC.

The J gene is TRBJ1-2, the V gene TRBV5-1, with TRBD1 matching 7 bases. Germline V CDR1 and CDR2: SGHRS, YFSETQ. Trimming removed 4 bases from V and 4 bases from J; junction bases left unmatched: 7. The CDR3 spans 14 residues. The CDR3, as DNA: TGCGCCAGCAGCGCCGGGGACAGCATCTATGGCTACACCTTC. Protein sequence: CASSAGDSIYGYTF. The full variable domain, in which reference TRBV5-1 and TRBJ1-2 provide the parts outside the CDR3, is KAGVTQTPRYLIKTRGQQVTLSCSPISGHRSVSWYQQTPGQGLQFLFEYFSETQRNKGNFPGRFSGRQFSNSRSEMNVSTLELGDSALYLCASSAGDSIYGYTFGSGTRLTVV.

J is TRBJ1-1 and V is TRBV6-1; tentative D call: TRBD1 (5 bases). CDR1 and CDR2 from the germline V gene are MNHNS and SASEGT. CDR3 length: 13 residues. Trimming shortened V by 3 bases and J by 6 bases, and 11 bases separated the two germline ends. CDR3 loop: CASSDRLGAEAFF. DNA of the CDR3: TGTGCCAGCAGTGACCGACTAGGGGCTGAAGCTTTCTTT.